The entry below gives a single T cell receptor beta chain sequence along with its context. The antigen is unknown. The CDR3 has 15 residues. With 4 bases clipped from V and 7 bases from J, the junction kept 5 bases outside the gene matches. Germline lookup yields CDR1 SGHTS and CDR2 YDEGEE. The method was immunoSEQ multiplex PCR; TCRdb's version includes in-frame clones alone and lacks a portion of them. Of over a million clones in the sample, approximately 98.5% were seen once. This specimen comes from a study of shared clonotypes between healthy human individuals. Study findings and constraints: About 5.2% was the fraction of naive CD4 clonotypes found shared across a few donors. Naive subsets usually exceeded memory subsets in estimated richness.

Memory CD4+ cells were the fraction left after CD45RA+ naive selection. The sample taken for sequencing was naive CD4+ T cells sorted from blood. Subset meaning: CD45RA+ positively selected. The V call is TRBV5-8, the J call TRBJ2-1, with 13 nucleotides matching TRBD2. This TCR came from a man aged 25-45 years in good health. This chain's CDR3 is CASSPGTSGANEQFF. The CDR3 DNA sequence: TGTGCCAGCAGCCCGGGGACTAGCGGGGCTAATGAGCAGTTCTTC.